This T cell receptor beta chain was recovered during a study of blood T cell repertoires in COVID-19. Study-level information: Both acute and convalescent COVID-19 samples were obtained from the United States, Italy and Spain. T cells, B-cell-depleted T cells, or PBMCs provided the cDNA or gDNA that served as material.

Here immunoSEQ multiplex PCR was the method, and the copy in TCRdb shows in-frame clones only, minus some. The table shows over 350,000 clones, with more than 85% occurring only once. Looked up from germline, CDR1 is SNHLY and CDR2 is FYNNEI. The CDR3 consists of 15 residues. Trimming at V came to 2 bases and at J to 6 bases, leaving 3 bases not matched to a gene. Notes on this clone: The same CDR3 is also encoded by other DNA sequences in this sample.

This chain uses TRBV2 with TRBJ2-1; 11 bases fit TRBD2. This receptor was taken from a woman in her 30s with acute or convalescent COVID-19. What was sequenced was peripheral blood. This CDR3 is CASSESSGGANEQFF. For the CDR3, the DNA is TGTGCCAGCAGTGAAAGTAGCGGGGGGGCCAATGAGCAGTTCTTC.